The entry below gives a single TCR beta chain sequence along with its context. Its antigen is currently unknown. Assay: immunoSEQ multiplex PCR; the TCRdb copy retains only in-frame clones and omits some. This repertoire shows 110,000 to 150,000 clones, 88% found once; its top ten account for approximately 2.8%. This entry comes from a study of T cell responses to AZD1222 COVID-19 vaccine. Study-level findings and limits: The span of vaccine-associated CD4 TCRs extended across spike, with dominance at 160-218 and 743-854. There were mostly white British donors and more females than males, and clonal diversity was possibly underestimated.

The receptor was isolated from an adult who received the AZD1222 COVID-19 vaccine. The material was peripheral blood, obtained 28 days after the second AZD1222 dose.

CDR3: CASSERGDNTGELFF. Here the CDR3 DNA reads TGTGCCAGCAGCGAGCGGGGAGATAACACCGGGGAGCTGTTTTTT. V and J are TRBV9 and TRBJ2-2, with 7 bases matching TRBD2. Looked up from germline, CDR1 is SGDLS and CDR2 is YYNGEE. V lost 3 bases to trimming and J lost 2 bases; unmatched junction nucleotides: 4. The CDR3 totals 15 residues.